These 32 T cell receptor delta chains came from one sample sequenced in a study of Vδ1+ human thymocytes. Notes on the study in general: Thymic TRG and TRD repertoires appeared highly polyclonal.

Sequences come from RNA converted to cDNA by reverse transcription. Pooled V-gene forward primers with one constant-region reverse primer generated the CDR3 amplicons by multiplex PCR. TCRdb ran CATT on the multiplex PCR reads. Of about 73,000 delta-chain clones in the sample, 30% to 45% were seen once. Their recognized antigens are unknown. The sequenced sample was Vdelta1+ gamma-delta thymocytes from the thymus. The sample's subset: FACS-sorted CD3+ TCRalphabeta- TCRVdelta1+ TCRVdelta2- thymocytes. The source of these receptors is a boy under three years old who had congenital heart surgery.

This clone came up a few times. The J gene is TRDJ1, the V gene TRDV2; either TRDD2 or TRDD3 may fit D (6 bases each). V was pared by 6 bases and J by 9 bases, with 19 bases between. CDR3 length: 13 residues. CDR1 GEAIGNYY and CDR2 EKD come from the germline V gene. In nucleotides, the CDR3 is TGTGCCTGTCACCTTCCGGGGATCCGAGAACTCATCTTT. Translating gives CACHLPGIRELIF.

This clone was detected only a few times. The V and J genes are TRDV1 and TRDJ1; D is perhaps TRDD3 (9 bases). The length of the CDR3 is 18 residues. Germline-derived CDR1 and CDR2 are TSWWSYY and QGS. V lost 5 bases and J 6 bases, leaving 28 bases between the germline ends. CDR3 nucleotides: TGTGCTCTTGGGTGCTCTCTTCCTACTGGGGGACACGCCAATAAACTCATCTTT. As protein: CALGCSLPTGGHANKLIF.

This clone has only a few counts. The chain couples TRDV1 to TRDJ1, with 9 positions matching TRDD3. This CDR3 contains 19 residues. Germline CDR1 is TSWWSYY and CDR2 is QGS. V gave up 0 bases and J gave up 0 bases; unmatched junction bases: 11. The DNA for the CDR3 is TGTGCTCTTGGGGAACTGCGGGTTCTACTGGGGGACTACACCGATAAACTCATCTTT. This sequence encodes CALGELRVLLGDYTDKLIF.

Only one count was recorded for this clone. The V gene is TRDV1, the J gene TRDJ1, with TRDD3 identical over 11 bases. Germline CDR1 TSWWSYY, CDR2 QGS. The junction had 21 bases not matched to a gene; V was cut back by 1 base and J by 2 bases. CDR3 length equals 22 residues. CDR3 sequence: CALGEQFPLLGDRGLRTDKLIF. As DNA, the CDR3 is TGTGCTCTTGGGGAACAATTCCCGCTACTGGGGGATAGGGGGTTGCGTACCGATAAACTCATCTTT.

This clone was detected a few times. This chain connects TRDV1 to TRDJ1; 11 bases agree with TRDD3. The CDR3 has 22 amino acids. V dropped 1 base and J dropped 4; count of bases not matched to a gene: 23. Germline CDR1 and CDR2: TSWWSYY and QGS. The CDR3 DNA sequence: TGTGCTCTTGGGGAACCTTCGCTTAAGAGCATTCTGGGGGATACAGAGGGCGATAAACTCATCTTT. Translating it yields CALGEPSLKSILGDTEGDKLIF.

The chain is built from TRDV1 and TRDJ1, with TRDD3 matching over 12 bases. This CDR3 has 22 residues. V trimming: 1 base; J trimming: 0 bases; junction bases outside the gene matches: 18. Germline CDR1 TSWWSYY, CDR2 QGS. The CDR3 sequence: CALGEQGYFPHWGIQYTDKLIF. The CDR3 DNA reads as TGTGCTCTTGGGGAACAGGGGTATTTCCCACACTGGGGGATACAGTACACCGATAAACTCATCTTT.

This chain uses TRDV1 with TRDJ1; 10 bases are a match to TRDD3. The ends lost 3 bases at V and 7 bases at J; junction bases unmatched: 17. The CDR3 contains 18 residues. Germline V gives CDR1 TSWWSYY, CDR2 QGS. The CDR3 DNA reads TGTGCTCTTGGGGACGAATTCCCCGGGGGATACGCAGGGGTTAAACTCATCTTT. Its translation is CALGDEFPGGYAGVKLIF.

This clone showed up just a few times. J is TRDJ1 and V is TRDV1; 7 bases line up with TRDD3. The V gene's germline CDR1 is TSWWSYY and CDR2 QGS. Germline trimming cut 0 bases from V and 0 bases from J; bases unmatched to any gene: 22. The CDR3 contains 22 residues. The CDR3 sequence: CALGELKFGLTMGELYTDKLIF. CDR3 nucleotides: TGTGCTCTTGGGGAACTTAAATTTGGCCTGACGATGGGGGAACTGTACACCGATAAACTCATCTTT.

The chain is built from TRDV1 and TRDJ1, with D unresolved. V was pared by 2 bases and J by 3 bases, with 13 bases between. This CDR3 comprises 15 residues. Looked up from germline, CDR1 is TSWWSYY and CDR2 is QGS. CDR3 coding DNA: TGTGCTCTTGGGGAAGGAGTTCGGTTCTCCGATAAACTCATCTTT. Translating gives CALGEGVRFSDKLIF.

The V call is TRDV1, the J call TRDJ1; a possible D gene is TRDD2 (6 bases). This CDR3 is 20 amino acids long. Per germline, CDR1 TSWWSYY and CDR2 QGS. Trimming removed 3 bases from V and 0 bases from J, with 26 bases in between. The DNA of the CDR3 is TGTGCTCTTGGGGAGGGACATCCCCCTCTCTTCCTCCGGTACACCGATAAACTCATCTTT. Translation gives CALGEGHPPLFLRYTDKLIF.

This clone occurred a few times. The chain couples TRDV2 to TRDJ1; 9 bases match TRDD3. There are 20 residues in the CDR3. V lost 0 bases, J lost 0 bases, and 16 bases stayed unmatched. The germline V gene encodes CDR1 GEAIGNYY and CDR2 EKD. The CDR3: CACDTGLPGTGGPYTDKLIF. The CDR3 bases are TGTGCCTGTGACACCGGTTTACCAGGAACTGGGGGACCTTACACCGATAAACTCATCTTT.

This rearrangement joins TRDV1 to TRDJ1, with TRDD2 matching over 7 bases. V dropped 0 bases and J dropped 1; count of bases not matched to a gene: 11. This CDR3 is 18 amino acids long. CDR1 and CDR2 from the germline V gene are TSWWSYY and QGS. The CDR3 coding sequence is TGTGCTCTTGGGGAACTAACATCTACCTTCCTCAGCACCGATAAACTCATCTTT. Translation: CALGELTSTFLSTDKLIF.

This chain uses TRDV1 with TRDJ1; 13 positions match TRDD3. CDR1 is TSWWSYY and CDR2 is QGS in the germline V gene. CDR3 size: 22 residues. The J segment lost 1 base and the V segment lost 2 bases, leaving 19 bases of the junction unmatched. CDR3 nucleotide sequence: TGTGCTCTTGGGGAAACCTACGTACTGGGGGATACGGGGAAGGGAGGCACCGATAAACTCATCTTT. Translating gives CALGETYVLGDTGKGGTDKLIF.

V and J are TRDV1 and TRDJ1; TRDD3 matches 10 bases. The junction had 16 bases not matched to a gene; V was cut back by 3 bases and J by 0 bases. CDR1 TSWWSYY and CDR2 QGS come from the germline V gene. The CDR3 consists of 20 residues. The DNA of the CDR3 is TGTGCTCTTGGGGACCGATATTTCTCCACTGGGGGATGCCACACCGATAAACTCATCTTT. Translating it yields CALGDRYFSTGGCHTDKLIF.

This clone was observed a handful of times. The chain carries TRDV1 and TRDJ1; 10 nucleotides match TRDD3. Unmatched junction bases numbered 10, after V lost 0 bases and J lost 0 bases. Per the germline V gene, CDR1 is TSWWSYY and CDR2 is QGS. This CDR3 spans 19 amino acids. The DNA for the CDR3 is TGTGCTCTTGGGGAACTCTACGTCGGGGGATACGTGGACACCGATAAACTCATCTTT. Translation gives CALGELYVGGYVDTDKLIF.

The chain recombines TRDV1 with TRDJ1; 7 bases are a match to TRDD3. Trimming removed 4 bases from V and 0 bases from J; junction bases left unmatched: 23. The CDR3 loop spans 21 amino acids. Germline CDR1 TSWWSYY, CDR2 QGS. DNA of the CDR3: TGTGCTCTTGGGGTCGCTACGGCCGGGGGGATTCGCAGCCCATACACCGATAAACTCATCTTT. This sequence encodes CALGVATAGGIRSPYTDKLIF.

This clone was observed a handful of times. The chain employs TRDV1 and TRDJ1; possible D gene TRDD2, 5 bases. The CDR3 extends over 15 amino acids. Germline V gene sequence: CDR1 TSWWSYY, CDR2 QGS. V lost 3 bases and J lost 0, with 11 bases in between. The CDR3 DNA sequence: TGTGCTCTTGGGGACTTCCCGGAGTACACCGATAAACTCATCTTT. Encoded protein: CALGDFPEYTDKLIF.

The J gene is TRDJ1, the V gene TRDV1; 9 bases are a match to TRDD3. The CDR3 spans 20 residues. The J segment lost 2 bases and the V segment lost 5 bases, leaving 21 bases of the junction unmatched. Looked up from germline, CDR1 is TSWWSYY and CDR2 is QGS. This CDR3 is CALGWMGFPNSWGMTDKLIF. The CDR3 nucleotides are TGTGCTCTTGGGTGGATGGGTTTCCCCAACTCCTGGGGGATGACCGATAAACTCATCTTT.

This clone has just a few counts. This rearrangement joins TRDV1 to TRDJ1, with D tentatively TRDD2 (5 bases). Per germline, CDR1 TSWWSYY and CDR2 QGS. This CDR3 has 21 residues. V lost 0 bases and J lost 0, with 26 bases in between. The chain's CDR3 is CALGELASSHHLYIHTDKLIF. For the CDR3, the DNA is TGTGCTCTTGGGGAACTCGCGTCTTCCCACCACCTTTACATCCACACCGATAAACTCATCTTT.

The chain has TRDV1 and TRDJ1; D is undetermined. This CDR3 comprises 17 residues. Germline V gene lookup returns CDR1 TSWWSYY and CDR2 QGS. Deletions cut 4 bases from V and 0 bases from J, with 18 bases between. The CDR3: CALGGIERILDTDKLIF. In DNA form, the CDR3 reads TGTGCTCTTGGGGGAATTGAAAGGATCCTTGACACCGATAAACTCATCTTT.

The chain joins TRDV1 to TRDJ1; 13 nucleotides match TRDD3. This CDR3 is 25 amino acids long. Germline V gene data show CDR1 as TSWWSYY and CDR2 as QGS. The trim removed 1 base at V and 0 bases at J, leaving 26 bases unmatched. CDR3 DNA sequence: TGTGCTCTTGGGGAACAGAACACCCCTCCGCGTCGAGTACTGGGGGATACGCCGCACACCGATAAACTCATCTTT. Translation gives CALGEQNTPPRRVLGDTPHTDKLIF.

V and J are TRDV1 and TRDJ1; D remains ambiguous. This CDR3 has 19 amino acids. CDR1 is TSWWSYY, CDR2 QGS, per germline. Trimming took off 0 bases at V and 0 bases at J, with 20 bases between the two ends. CDR3 coding DNA: TGTGCTCTTGGGGAACTAGCTTACCCGACAACGCCCTACACCGATAAACTCATCTTT. This gives the protein CALGELAYPTTPYTDKLIF.

The chain joins TRDV1 to TRDJ1, with 7 bases fitting TRDD3. The germline V gene encodes CDR1 TSWWSYY and CDR2 QGS. The CDR3 is 23 residues long. J gave up 0 bases and V 1 base, and 26 bases lay outside the gene matches. The CDR3 region has the DNA TGTGCTCTTGGGGAACGTATCCCTACTCACCGAGAGGGATACACCCCGTACACCGATAAACTCATCTTT. It encodes CALGERIPTHREGYTPYTDKLIF.

V usage is TRDV1 and J usage is TRDJ1; 10 bases are a match to TRDD3. The germline CDR1 and CDR2 sequences are TSWWSYY and QGS. This CDR3 comprises 20 residues. The V and J ends lost 3 bases and 1 base, in that order; junction bases with no gene match: 17. The CDR3, as DNA: TGTGCTCTTGGGGACTATCCGTACTGGGGGATCGCTCTGGCCACCGATAAACTCATCTTT. Amino acid sequence: CALGDYPYWGIALATDKLIF.

The chain couples TRDV1 to TRDJ1; 8 nucleotides match TRDD3. The CDR3 has 19 residues. The V and J ends lost 2 bases and 0 bases, in that order; junction bases with no gene match: 14. Germline CDR1 is TSWWSYY and CDR2 is QGS. The CDR3 loop reads CALGEVATSLGIHTDKLIF. In nucleotides, the CDR3 is TGTGCTCTTGGGGAAGTGGCTACGTCACTGGGGATACACACCGATAAACTCATCTTT.

This clone was detected only a few times. The chain joins TRDV1 to TRDJ1; 7 nucleotides agree with TRDD2. V lost 1 base and J lost 6; bases outside the gene matches: 11. The CDR3 is 16 amino acids. Germline CDR1 is TSWWSYY and CDR2 is QGS. The CDR3 DNA follows: TGTGCTCTTGGGGAACGCTTCGGTTCCTACCGAAATAAACTCATCTTT. The encoded protein is CALGERFGSYRNKLIF.

This clone was seen a few times. The chain uses TRDV1 and TRDJ1, with D perhaps matching TRDD2 (5 bases). CDR3 length equals 23 residues. Trimming removed 1 base from V and 0 bases from J, with 33 bases in between. Germline V gives CDR1 TSWWSYY, CDR2 QGS. In DNA form, the CDR3 reads TGTGCTCTTGGGGAACGGTCTTCCCAAATTCCCCGGGCCCAAGTCCCGTACACCGATAAACTCATCTTT. As protein: CALGERSSQIPRAQVPYTDKLIF.

The gene calls are TRDV2 and TRDJ1; D is uncertain. Trimming took off 0 bases at V and 0 bases at J, with 19 bases between the two ends. The CDR3 spans 18 residues. Per germline, CDR1 GEAIGNYY and CDR2 EKD. CDR3 DNA sequence: TGTGCCTGTGACACCGGACCGGACCGTTCTCCCTACACCGATAAACTCATCTTT. This encodes CACDTGPDRSPYTDKLIF.

This clone was counted a few times. The genes are TRDV1 and TRDJ1; TRDD3 agrees at 9 bases. Trimming removed 4 bases from V and 2 bases from J; junction bases left unmatched: 14. Germline-derived CDR1 and CDR2 are TSWWSYY and QGS. The CDR3 covers 18 residues. The CDR3 nucleotides are TGTGCTCTTGGGGGCCTACGTGGCGGGGATACGTGGACCGATAAACTCATCTTT. Translating it yields CALGGLRGGDTWTDKLIF.

The chain is built from TRDV1 and TRDJ1; 10 bases line up with TRDD3. The CDR3 contains 19 residues. Germline V gene data show CDR1 as TSWWSYY and CDR2 as QGS. J was trimmed by 0 bases and V by 1 base; bases with no gene match: 11. CDR3 region: CALGEQARGIRTYTDKLIF. CDR3 in DNA: TGTGCTCTTGGGGAACAGGCCAGGGGGATACGAACGTACACCGATAAACTCATCTTT.

The rearrangement links TRDV1 to TRDJ1; 9 bases fit TRDD3. Germline V lookup: CDR1 TSWWSYY, CDR2 QGS. V was pared by 7 bases and J by 0 bases, with 24 bases of the junction left unmatched. This CDR3 has 21 amino acids. The DNA for the CDR3 is TGTGCTCTTGCCCCCAAAGACCCCCTCACCAACTACTGGGGGAACACCGATAAACTCATCTTT. Its protein is CALAPKDPLTNYWGNTDKLIF.

The chain is built from TRDV1 and TRDJ1; 13 positions agree with TRDD3. The length of the CDR3 is 21 residues. The trim removed 0 bases at V and 1 base at J, leaving 14 bases unmatched. The germline CDR1 and CDR2 sequences are TSWWSYY and QGS. CDR3 nucleotide sequence: TGTGCTCTTGGGGAACTAGCCCCATACTGGGGGATACGAGAGGGCACCGATAAACTCATCTTT. Protein: CALGELAPYWGIREGTDKLIF.